This TCR beta chain was identified in a study of neurological immune-mediated disorders. V shed 0 bases, J shed 3 bases, and the junction held 7 bases outside the gene matches. The CDR3 covers 15 residues. Germline V gene sequence: CDR1 DFQATT, CDR2 SNEGSKA (reference sequence). Study-wide results and limits: The multiple sclerosis repertoire cluster was not associated with any clinical or MRI feature, with the authors stating that larger cohorts are needed.

From the 5' RACE reads, TCRdb called clonotypes with MiXCR, one entry per CDR3 protein. This repertoire shows nearly 60,000 distinct CDR3 sequences, 3% to 3.5% found once; its top ten account for approximately 7.1%. There are many counts of this clonotype. What it binds is not known. The TCR was taken from a woman between 55 and 75 years old with multiple sclerosis. The V call is TRBV20-1, the J call TRBJ2-7; 8 bases line up with TRBD2. Sequenced sample: PBMCs. The DNA of the CDR3 is TGCAGTGCTAGAGATCAAGCAGCGGGAGTCTACGAGCAGTACTTC. Encoded protein: CSARDQAAGVYEQYF.